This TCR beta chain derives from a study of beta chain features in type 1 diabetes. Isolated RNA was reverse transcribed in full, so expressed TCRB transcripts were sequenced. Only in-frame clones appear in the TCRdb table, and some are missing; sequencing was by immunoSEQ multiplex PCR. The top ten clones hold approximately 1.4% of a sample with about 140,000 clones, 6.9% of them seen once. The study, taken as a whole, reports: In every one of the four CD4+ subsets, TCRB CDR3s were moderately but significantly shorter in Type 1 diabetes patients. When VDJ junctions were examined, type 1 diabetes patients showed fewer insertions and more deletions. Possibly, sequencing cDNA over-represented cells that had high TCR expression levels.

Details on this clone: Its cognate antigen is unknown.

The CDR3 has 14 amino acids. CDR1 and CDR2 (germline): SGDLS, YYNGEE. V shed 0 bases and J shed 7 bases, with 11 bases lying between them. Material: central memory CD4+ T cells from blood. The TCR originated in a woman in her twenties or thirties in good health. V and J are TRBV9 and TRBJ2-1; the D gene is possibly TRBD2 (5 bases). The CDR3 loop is CASSVGGSSNEQFF. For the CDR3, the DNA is TGTGCCAGCAGCGTAGGAGGGAGTTCTAATGAGCAGTTCTTC.